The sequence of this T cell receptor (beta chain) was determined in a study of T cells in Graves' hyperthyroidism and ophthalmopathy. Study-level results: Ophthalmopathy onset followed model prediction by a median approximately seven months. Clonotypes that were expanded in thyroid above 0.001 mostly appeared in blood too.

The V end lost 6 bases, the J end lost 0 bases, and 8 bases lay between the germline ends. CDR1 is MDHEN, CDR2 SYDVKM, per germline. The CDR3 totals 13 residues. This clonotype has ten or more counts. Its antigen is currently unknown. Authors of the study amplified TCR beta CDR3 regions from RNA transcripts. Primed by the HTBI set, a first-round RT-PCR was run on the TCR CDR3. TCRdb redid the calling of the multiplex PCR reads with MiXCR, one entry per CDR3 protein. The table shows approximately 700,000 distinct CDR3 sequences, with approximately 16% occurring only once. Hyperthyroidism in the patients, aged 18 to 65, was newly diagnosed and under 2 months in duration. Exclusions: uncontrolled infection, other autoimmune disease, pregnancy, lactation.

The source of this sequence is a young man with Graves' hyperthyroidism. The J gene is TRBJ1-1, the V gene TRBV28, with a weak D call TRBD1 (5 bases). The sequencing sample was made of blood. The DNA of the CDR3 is TGTGCCAGCAGACAACAGGTGAACACTGAAGCTTTCTTT. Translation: CASRQQVNTEAFF.